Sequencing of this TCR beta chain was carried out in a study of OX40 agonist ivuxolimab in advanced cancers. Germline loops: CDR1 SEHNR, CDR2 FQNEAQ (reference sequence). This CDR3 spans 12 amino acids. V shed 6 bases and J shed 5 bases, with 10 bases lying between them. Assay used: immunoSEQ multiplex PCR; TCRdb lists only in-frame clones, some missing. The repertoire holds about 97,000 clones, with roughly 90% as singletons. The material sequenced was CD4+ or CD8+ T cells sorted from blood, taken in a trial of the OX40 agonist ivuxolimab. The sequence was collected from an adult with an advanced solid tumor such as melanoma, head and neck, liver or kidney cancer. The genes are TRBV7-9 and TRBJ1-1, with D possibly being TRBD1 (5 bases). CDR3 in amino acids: CASSPRGTEAFF. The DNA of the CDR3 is TGTGCCAGCAGTCCTCGGGGGACTGAAGCTTTCTTT.